The clone carrying this T cell receptor (beta chain) appeared many times. What it binds is not known. These data are taken from a study of neurological immune-mediated disorders. Study conclusions and caveats: CDR3 amino acid sequences of expanded clones were not shared across subjects, a result suggesting private repertoires in all groups.

The CDR3 contains 17 residues. CDR1 SGHRS and CDR2 YFSETQ come from the germline V gene. J lost 3 bases, V lost 1 base, and 4 bases had no gene match. It was by 5'RACE with 10-nucleotide random UMIs that the cDNA was made. In each sequencing run, over 160 million TCR-beta sequences were generated from 15-18 subjects. MiXCR, run by TCRdb on the 5' RACE reads, gives a single entry per CDR3 protein. The sample has roughly 30,000 distinct CDR3 sequences, approximately 6.6% seen once; the top ten hold 9%. The unsorted libraries were generated from a total of 2 million PBMCs, which had been stored in RNAlater at -80 C.

This sequence was found in a woman in her forties or fifties in good health. The rearrangement uses TRBV5-1 and TRBJ2-1; 13 nucleotides align to TRBD2. Source material: PBMCs. The CDR3 bases are TGCGCCAGCAGCTTGACTAGCGGGGGGGCCTTCTACAATGAGCAGTTCTTC. Its translation: CASSLTSGGAFYNEQFF.